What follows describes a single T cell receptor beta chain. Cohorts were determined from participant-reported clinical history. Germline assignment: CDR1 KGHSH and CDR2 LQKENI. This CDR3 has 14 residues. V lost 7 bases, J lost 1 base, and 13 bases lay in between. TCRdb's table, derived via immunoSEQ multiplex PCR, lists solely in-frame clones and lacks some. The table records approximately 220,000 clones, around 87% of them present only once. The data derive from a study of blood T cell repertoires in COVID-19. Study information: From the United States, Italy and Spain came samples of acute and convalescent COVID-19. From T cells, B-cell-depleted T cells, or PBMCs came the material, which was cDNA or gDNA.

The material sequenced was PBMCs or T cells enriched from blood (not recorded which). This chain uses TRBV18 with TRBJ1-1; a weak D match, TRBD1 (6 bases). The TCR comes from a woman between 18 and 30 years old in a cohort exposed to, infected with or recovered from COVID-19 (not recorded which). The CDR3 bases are TGTGCCAGCTTCAGGGGCCAGGAGAACACTGAAGCTTTCTTT. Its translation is CASFRGQENTEAFF.